These 10 T cell receptor beta chains originate from one sample sequenced in a study of T cell responses to AZD1222 COVID-19 vaccine. Libraries were prepared by immunoSEQ multiplex PCR; TCRdb keeps only in-frame clonotypes and omits some of them. The data contain about 130,000 clones, roughly 88% of them singletons. This material consisted of peripheral blood, taken 28 days after the second AZD1222 dose. Every receptor here comes from an adult who received the AZD1222 COVID-19 vaccine.

This chain joins TRBV10-2 and TRBJ1-2; D is possibly TRBD1 (6 bases). The germline CDR1 and CDR2 sequences are WSHSY and SAAADI. Trimming removed 7 bases from V and 4 bases from J, with 10 bases in between. The CDR3 runs 12 residues. The CDR3 nucleotides are TGCGCCAGCATGAAGGACAGCTATGGCTACACCTTC. Translation: CASMKDSYGYTF.

V is TRBV19 and J is TRBJ2-5; 9 positions match TRBD2. Looked up from germline, CDR1 is LNHDA and CDR2 is SQIVND (reference sequence). The V and J ends lost 5 bases and 6 bases, in that order; junction bases with no gene match: 10. This CDR3 region has 15 residues. As DNA, the CDR3 is TGTGCCAGTAGTCCCCGTGCGGGACTAGCAAAGACCCAGTACTTC. This gives the protein CASSPRAGLAKTQYF. Using reference TRBV19 and TRBJ2-5 for the parts outside the CDR3, the full variable domain is DGGITQSPKYLFRKEGQNVTLSCEQNLNHDAMYWYRQDPGQGLRLIYYSQIVNDFQKGDIAEGYSVSREKKESFPLTVTSAQKNPTAFYLCASSPRAGLAKTQYFGPGTRLLVL.

This clone showed up just once. The rearrangement links TRBV19 to TRBJ1-5; no clear D. This CDR3 region has 14 residues. Germline assignment: CDR1 LNHDA and CDR2 SQIVND (reference sequence). The germline V and J ends were trimmed by 9 bases and 4 bases, with 16 bases remaining between them. This CDR3 is CASKPRAENQPQHF. CDR3 nucleotides: TGTGCCAGCAAACCCCGGGCAGAAAATCAGCCCCAGCATTTT. The full variable domain, rest sourced from reference TRBV19 and TRBJ1-5, is DGGITQSPKYLFRKEGQNVTLSCEQNLNHDAMYWYRQDPGQGLRLIYYSQIVNDFQKGDIAEGYSVSREKKESFPLTVTSAQKNPTAFYLCASKPRAENQPQHFGDGTRLSIL.

The rearrangement joins TRBV28 to TRBJ2-7, with 7 bases matching TRBD1. The germline CDR1 and CDR2 sequences are MDHEN and SYDVKM. There are 14 residues in the CDR3. Trimming cost V 2 bases and J 4 bases; bases outside gene matches: 5. Here the CDR3 reads CASSLAGQEYEQYF. The CDR3 DNA follows: TGTGCCAGCAGTTTAGCTGGACAGGAATACGAGCAGTACTTC. The full variable domain, with the rest looked up from reference TRBV28 and TRBJ2-7, is DVKVTQSSRYLVKRTGEKVFLECVQDMDHENMFWYRQDPGLGLRLIYFSYDVKMKEKGDIPEGYSVSREKKERFSLILESASTNQTSMYLCASSLAGQEYEQYFGPGTRLTVT.

This rearrangement joins TRBV11-3 to TRBJ1-1; D may be TRBD1 (6 bases). The germline V gene has CDR1 SGHNT and CDR2 YENEEA. This CDR3 has 14 amino acids. V lost 3 bases and J 2 bases, leaving 10 bases between the germline ends. CDR3 nucleotide sequence: TGTGCCAGCAGCTTGGAGGGACATAACACTGAAGCTTTCTTT. This gives the protein CASSLEGHNTEAFF.

The chain is built from TRBV19 and TRBJ1-2, with D uncertain. The CDR3 length is 12 residues. Per germline, CDR1 LNHDA and CDR2 SQIVND (reference sequence). With 7 bases removed from V and 0 bases from J, the gap between germline ends came to 6 bases. Here the CDR3 reads CASTGANYGYTF. The CDR3 DNA follows: TGTGCCAGTACAGGAGCTAACTATGGCTACACCTTC.

V gene TRBV15 combines with J gene TRBJ1-1; D unresolved. The CDR3 spans 13 residues. Germline values: CDR1 LNHNV, CDR2 YYDKDF (reference sequence). V was shortened by 0 bases and J by 1 base, with 3 bases between the two germline ends. CDR3 coding DNA: TGTGCCACCAGCAGAGATACGAACACTGAAGCTTTCTTT. As protein: CATSRDTNTEAFF. Together with reference TRBV15 and TRBJ1-1, the CDR3 gives the full variable domain: DAMVIQNPRYQVTQFGKPVTLSCSQTLNHNVMYWYQQKSSQAPKLLFHYYDKDFNNEADTPDNFQSRRPNTSFCFLDIRSPGLGDTAMYLCATSRDTNTEAFFGQGTRLTVV.

This chain uses TRBV11-1 with TRBJ2-2; D remains unclear. CDR3 size: 12 residues. V was pared by 3 bases and J by 6 bases, with 5 bases between. Germline assignment: CDR1 SGHAT and CDR2 FQDESV (reference sequence). CDR3 coding DNA: TGTGCCAGCAGCTTCCGGGCCGGGGAGCTGTTTTTT. This gives the protein CASSFRAGELFF. Full variable domain (missing parts from reference TRBV11-1 and TRBJ2-2): EAEVAQSPRYKITEKSQAVAFWCDPISGHATLYWYRQILGQGPELLVQFQDESVVDDSQLPKDRFSAERLKGVDSTLKIQPAELGDSAMYLCASSFRAGELFFGEGSRLTVL.

The chain has TRBV5-5 and TRBJ2-2; 12 bases line up with TRBD2. CDR1 is SGHKS and CDR2 is YYEKEE in the germline V gene (reference sequence). V gave up 4 bases and J gave up 4 bases; unmatched junction bases: 8. CDR3 length: 17 residues. CDR3 nucleotide sequence: TGTGCCAGCAGCGCGAGTCCTAGCGGGAGGGCCACCGGGGAGCTGTTTTTT. Translation: CASSASPSGRATGELFF.

This sequence joins TRBV28 and TRBJ2-1; D remains ambiguous. The V gene's germline CDR1 is MDHEN and CDR2 SYDVKM. The CDR3 sequence is 13 residues long. V gave up 4 bases and J gave up 7 bases, with 11 bases separating them. The CDR3 spells CASSSSDPNEQFF. The CDR3, as DNA: TGTGCCAGCAGTTCGTCTGACCCAAATGAGCAGTTCTTC.